This T cell receptor (beta chain) was observed in a study of tumor-infiltrating lymphocytes in primary liver carcinoma (dated by TCRdb to about 2017). The study in broad terms: Of the five patients, three men and two women aged 30 to 69 years, four had hepatocellular carcinoma and one had combined HCC and intrahepatic cholangiocarcinoma. The five patients had tumors staged T1-T3 N0M0, with maximum diameters ranging from roughly 4 to 10 cm. Roughly 3.65 to 8 million productive TCRbeta reads were obtained per sample, and no significant difference in read depth was found between tissue types. TCRbeta repertoire sequencing, expression microarrays and whole-exome sequencing were combined in the study across five regions of each liver tumor, with adjacent normal tissue and blood also included. A total of about 35 specimens from 5 patients went through TCRbeta repertoire sequencing, namely 25 tumor regions, 5 adjacent noncancerous liver tissues and 5 peripheral blood samples. Technical replicate repertoires showed high reproducibility, with mean shared-clone rates roughly 0.87 and correlation coefficients above 0.95.

The germline V gene (reference sequence) provides CDR1 SGHKS and CDR2 YYEKEE. Counted from cysteine to phenylalanine, this CDR3 has 13 amino acids. Solely the CDR3 DNA is kept, with 39 bases framed from the first base. Total RNA and DNA were co-extracted without cell sorting from about 19-30 mg of bulk tissue using the AllPrep DNA/RNA mini kit. Surgical resection was performed in China between November 2015 and 2016 on four to six patients with histopathologically diagnosed primary liver carcinoma. Patients had chronic HBV infection and were treatment-naive at sampling. Fresh tumor and adjacent tissue pieces were bisected, with one half stored in RNAlater at -80 degrees C and the other half sent for histology. Results and caveats for the whole study, not just this receptor: Only the TCR beta chain was sequenced, which likely underestimates true repertoire diversity because unpaired alpha chains were not captured. Consistent with antigen-driven expansion, pairs of tumor regions showed higher repertoire overlap (mean roughly 35%) than either tumor-adjacent pairs (about 17%) or tumor-blood pairs (roughly 14%). Only 4 to 6 patients were included in the study, and the authors note that the findings should be validated in a larger study. The top 250 clones accounted for a significantly greater share of the repertoire in tumors than in blood (p = 0.039). Because the samples were bulk and unsorted, CD4+ and CD8+ T cell repertoires could not be compared.

A constant-region primer and ProtoScript II reverse transcriptase were used to reverse-transcribe TCRbeta-specific cDNA from about 500 ng total RNA. The TCRbeta libraries were prepared through three rounds of nested multiplex PCR following a slightly modified ARM-PCR procedure. The first two PCR rounds used multiplex TRBV1-TRBV30 forward primers with a Cbeta reverse primer, each for 10 cycles. Sample barcodes and Illumina adapters were attached in a final 25-cycle PCR using Deep VentR polymerase. Before sequencing, amplicons between 200 and 500 bp were purified from gel using a QIAquick gel extraction kit. TCRbeta amplicons were sequenced on an Illumina HiSeq 2500 with 250-bp paired-end reads. The authors' analysis ran thus. Reads were quality-trimmed with Trimmomatic v0.33, and paired reads were merged with FLASH v1.2.11 to recover full CDR3 sequences. V, D and J germline segments were assigned to the rearranged TCRbeta sequences by MiGEC v1.2.1b. VDJtools v1.0.0 computed clonotype statistics and Shannon-Wiener diversity indices. Except for diversity analysis, only each sample's 250 most abundant clonotypes were used in subsequent analyses to reduce sampling bias. TCRdb handled the public reads itself, with Q25 trimming in fastp and clone calling in MiXCR, and kept productive beta chains. For every CDR3 protein sequence, its rows merge into one entry that carries the most common genes and DNA. These V and J calls derive from TCRdb rather than the authors' analysis. In this sample the table shows 35,000 to 45,000 distinct CDR3 sequences, around 80% of which occur a single time. The leading ten clones occupy roughly 38% of the sample.

Of note for this clonotype: There is no known antigen for this receptor. One end of the junction is discordant with germline, which a read error may explain.

This sequence originates from a woman in her twenties or thirties with primary liver carcinoma and hepatitis B virus infection. The sample consisted of tumor-adjacent normal liver tissue. Recombination joined TRBV5-5 with TRBJ2-1; no D gene call is confident. The CDR3 has the sequence CASSLHLVNEQSF. The sequenced DNA: TGTGCCAGCAGCTTGCATCTTGTAAATGAGCAGTCCTTC. The entire variable domain, with the stretches around the CDR3 drawn from the reference TRBV5-5 and TRBJ2-1 proteins, is DAGVTQSPTHLIKTRGQQVTLRCSPISGHKSVSWYQQVLGQGPQFIFQYYEKEERGRGNFPDRFSARQFPNYSSELNVNALLLGDSALYLCASSLHLVNEQSFGPGTRLTVL.